These 21 T cell receptor beta chains share one sample of origin, sequenced in a study of T cell responses to AZD1222 COVID-19 vaccine (dated by TCRdb to about 2021). Receptor amplification or capture employed the immunoSEQ multiplex PCR assay. Not all clones reach the TCRdb copy of this immuneACCESS table, which keeps in-frame sequences only. Checked studies attribute under half of the gap to unresolved V genes and leave the rest unexplained. The sample records tens of thousands of clones, about nine tenths of which are singletons. The leading ten clones occupy more than 8% of the sample. The sample's time point label, decoded: about 28 days (+/-7) after the second vaccine dose. The sample's treatment or condition label, decoded: meningococcal conjugate vaccine given as trial control. The input for sequencing was peripheral blood, taken 28 days after the second dose of the MenACWY control vaccine. These receptors were taken from an adult who received the MenACWY meningococcal vaccine as a control.

The V call is TRBV5-4, the J call TRBJ1-4; 7 nucleotides agree with TRBD1. Germline values: CDR1 SGHNT, CDR2 YYREEE (reference sequence). Trimming at V came to 4 bases and at J to 6 bases, leaving 0 bases not matched to a gene. The CDR3 spans 12 residues. CDR3 amino acids: CASSGTDEKLFF. CDR3 nucleotides: TGTGCCAGCAGCGGGACAGATGAAAAACTGTTTTTT. Combining the CDR3 with reference TRBV5-4 and TRBJ1-4 gives the whole variable domain ETGVTQSPTHLIKTRGQQVTLRCSSQSGHNTVSWYQQALGQGPQFIFQYYREEENGRGNFPPRFSGLQFPNYSSELNVNALELDDSALYLCASSGTDEKLFFGSGTQLSVL.

The chain recombines TRBV6-2 or TRBV6-3 with TRBJ2-1, with TRBD2 matching 12 bases. Germline trimming cut 5 bases from V and 8 bases from J; bases unmatched to any gene: 4. CDR1 is MNHEY and CDR2 is SVGEGT in the germline V gene. This CDR3 spans 14 amino acids. For the CDR3, the DNA is TGTGCCAGCAGTCTAGCGGGGGGGCCTGATGAGCAGTTCTTC. This translates into CASSLAGGPDEQFF.

The chain links TRBV5-1 to TRBJ2-3; 10 positions match TRBD2. V shed 0 bases, J shed 0 bases, and the junction held 7 bases outside the gene matches. The germline V gene has CDR1 SGHRS and CDR2 YFSETQ. The CDR3 loop spans 18 amino acids. DNA of the CDR3: TGCGCCAGCAGCTTGGGGCCGGGACTAGCGACTAGCACAGATACGCAGTATTTT. Its translation is CASSLGPGLATSTDTQYF.

This chain uses TRBV5-1 with TRBJ1-1; 8 positions agree with TRBD1. J lost 4 bases, V lost 2 bases, and 7 bases had no gene match. This CDR3 comprises 15 residues. Germline-derived CDR1 and CDR2 are SGHRS and YFSETQ. The CDR3 is CASSFRPGTGTEAFF. Written as DNA, the CDR3 is TGCGCCAGCAGCTTTAGACCCGGGACAGGCACTGAAGCTTTCTTT.

In this sample, this clone turned up once. V and J are TRBV19 and TRBJ1-5; no definite D call. Trimming pared 4 bases from V and 5 bases from J, leaving 18 bases between. The germline V gene has CDR1 LNHDA and CDR2 SQIVND (reference sequence). The CDR3 is 16 amino acids. CDR3 in DNA: TGTGCCAGTAGTAGCCCCCGGGGAGGGTTGGATCAGCCCCAGCATTTT. Its protein is CASSSPRGGLDQPQHF.

CDR3 amino acids: CASTLTGFHEQYF. The CDR3 region has the DNA TGTGCCAGCACCTTGACAGGGTTCCACGAGCAGTACTTC. The chain uses TRBV28 and TRBJ2-7, with TRBD1 identical over 7 bases. The CDR3 sequence is 13 residues long. V shed 7 bases, J shed 5 bases, and the junction held 8 bases outside the gene matches. The V gene's germline CDR1 is MDHEN and CDR2 SYDVKM.

The chain joins TRBV7-2 to TRBJ2-7; D is ambiguous. The CDR3 contains 14 residues. Trimming shortened V by 3 bases and J by 0 bases, and 9 bases separated the two germline ends. Germline V gene sequence: CDR1 SGHTA, CDR2 FQGNSA. The CDR3 DNA is TGTGCCAGCAGCTTGGGTCATGCCTCCTACGAGCAGTACTTC. Translation: CASSLGHASYEQYF.

The genes are TRBV4-2 and TRBJ2-2; D may be TRBD1 (6 bases). The CDR3 sequence is 19 residues long. Germline V gene lookup returns CDR1 LGHNA and CDR2 YNFKEQ. Trimming removed 4 bases from V and 0 bases from J, with 21 bases in between. The CDR3 is CASSLETPSGGTNTGELFF. The DNA of the CDR3 is TGTGCCAGCAGCCTTGAAACCCCGTCTGGGGGCACGAACACCGGGGAGCTGTTTTTT.

This clone appeared a single time. At the DNA level, this CDR3 is encoded by other sequences in the same sample as well. The chain links TRBV5-1 to TRBJ1-1; D might be TRBD1 (6 bases). V was cut by 5 bases and J by 8 bases, with 13 bases left in between. The CDR3 sequence is 12 residues long. Germline lookup yields CDR1 SGHRS and CDR2 YFSETQ. The CDR3 is CASSPETGEAFF. The DNA of the CDR3 is TGCGCCAGCAGTCCCGAAACAGGGGAAGCTTTCTTT.

The rearrangement joins TRBV3-1 (or the pseudogene TRBV3-2) to TRBJ1-5; D is undetermined. Germline-derived CDR1 and CDR2 are LGHDT and YNNKEL (reference sequence). The CDR3 extends over 13 amino acids. The ends were cut back, 4 bases at V and 3 bases at J, with 7 bases in the middle. The CDR3 nucleotides are TGTGCCAGCAGCCCCGACGTCAATCAGCCCCAGCATTTT. Residues: CASSPDVNQPQHF.

This clone came up once. The chain joins TRBV10-3 to TRBJ2-7; 9 bases align to TRBD2. The V segment lost 2 bases and the J segment 4 bases; nucleotides outside the gene matches: 3. CDR1 and CDR2 (germline): ENHRY, SYGVKD. The CDR3 sequence is 14 residues long. The CDR3 sequence: CAISESGGRYEQYF. The CDR3 DNA follows: TGTGCCATCAGTGAGAGCGGGGGGCGTTACGAGCAGTACTTC.

The chain recombines TRBV14 with TRBJ2-7; D might be TRBD2 (5 bases). CDR1 is SGHDN, CDR2 FVKESK, per germline. The CDR3 is 15 residues long. V dropped 0 bases and J dropped 4 bases, with 13 bases sitting between them. In DNA form, the CDR3 reads TGTGCCAGCAGCCAAGATCCCCTAGCAGCGTACGAGCAGTACTTC. It encodes CASSQDPLAAYEQYF. The entire variable domain, with the rest obtained from reference TRBV14 and TRBJ2-7, is as follows: EAGVTQFPSHSVIEKGQTVTLRCDPISGHDNLYWYRRVMGKEIKFLLHFVKESKQDESGMPNNRFLAERTGGTYSTLKVQPAELEDSGVYFCASSQDPLAAYEQYFGPGTRLTVT.

This chain joins TRBV11-3 and TRBJ2-1; D uncertain. V gave up 1 base and J gave up 11 bases, with 9 bases separating them. Germline V gene sequence: CDR1 SGHNT, CDR2 YENEEA. The CDR3 is 12 amino acids. The CDR3 protein is CASSLGYKKQFF. Here the CDR3 DNA reads TGTGCCAGCAGCTTAGGATACAAAAAGCAGTTCTTC.

The chain couples TRBV19 to TRBJ1-1; 7 bases match TRBD1. The germline V gene has CDR1 LNHDA and CDR2 SQIVND (reference sequence). V was pared by 7 bases and J by 8 bases, with 7 bases of the junction left unmatched. This CDR3 comprises 12 residues. The CDR3 reads CASNLGGFEAFF. The CDR3 DNA follows: TGTGCCAGTAATTTAGGGGGCTTCGAAGCTTTCTTT. The full variable domain, its missing parts supplied by reference TRBV19 and TRBJ1-1, is DGGITQSPKYLFRKEGQNVTLSCEQNLNHDAMYWYRQDPGQGLRLIYYSQIVNDFQKGDIAEGYSVSREKKESFPLTVTSAQKNPTAFYLCASNLGGFEAFFGQGTRLTVV.

This clone was detected a few times. This chain joins TRBV4-1 and TRBJ2-7; tentative D call: TRBD2 (6 bases). The CDR3 is 13 residues long. Germline V lookup: CDR1 MGHRA, CDR2 YSYEKL. The V end lost 0 bases, the J end lost 4 bases, and 7 bases lay between the germline ends. The CDR3 bases are TGCGCCAGCAGCCAAGAAAGCGGGTACGAGCAGTACTTC. It yields the protein CASSQESGYEQYF.

The chain uses TRBV5-1 and TRBJ2-3, with TRBD2 identical over 7 bases. Germline V gene lookup returns CDR1 SGHRS and CDR2 YFSETQ. V shed 4 bases, J shed 6 bases, and the junction held 11 bases outside the gene matches. This CDR3 is 15 amino acids long. CDR3 sequence (DNA): TGCGCCAGCAGCCACACTGCAGCGGGGCTGGATACGCAGTATTTT. This sequence encodes CASSHTAAGLDTQYF.

This rearrangement joins TRBV29-1 to TRBJ1-1; tentative D call: TRBD1 (5 bases). The CDR3 is 13 residues long. Trimming left V 7 bases short and J 1 base short, with 13 bases between. The germline V gene has CDR1 SQVTM and CDR2 ANQGSEA. CDR3 nucleotide sequence: TGCAGCGGCTACGGGACGGCGAACACTGAAGCTTTCTTT. Translating it yields CSGYGTANTEAFF.

This clone was found a few times. The rearrangement uses TRBV13 and TRBJ1-3; possible D gene TRBD1, 5 bases. The ends were cut back, 4 bases at V and 1 base at J, with 11 bases in the middle. Germline values: CDR1 PRHDT, CDR2 FYEKMQ (reference sequence). The CDR3 has 15 residues. The CDR3 loop is CASSSSGFSGNTIYF. In DNA, the CDR3 is TGTGCCAGCAGCTCCTCAGGGTTTTCTGGAAACACCATATATTTT. Drawing the rest from reference TRBV13 and TRBJ1-3, the complete variable domain is AAGVIQSPRHLIKEKRETATLKCYPIPRHDTVYWYQQGPGQDPQFLISFYEKMQSDKGSIPDRFSAQQFSDYHSELNMSSLELGDSALYFCASSSSGFSGNTIYFGEGSWLTVV.

The chain's CDR3 is CASSSGTAATDTQYF. CDR3 coding DNA: TGTGCCAGCAGCAGTGGCACCGCCGCCACAGATACGCAGTATTTT. V is TRBV5-4 and J is TRBJ2-3; no definite D call. The CDR3 has 15 residues. The V end was cut by 4 bases, the J end by 2 bases, with 14 bases between. Per germline, CDR1 SGHNT and CDR2 YYREEE (reference sequence). The variable domain in full, completed from reference TRBV5-4 and TRBJ2-3, reads ETGVTQSPTHLIKTRGQQVTLRCSSQSGHNTVSWYQQALGQGPQFIFQYYREEENGRGNFPPRFSGLQFPNYSSELNVNALELDDSALYLCASSSGTAATDTQYFGPGTRLTVL.

The chain combines TRBV5-8 with TRBJ2-5; no definite D call. The V gene's germline CDR1 is SGHTS and CDR2 YDEGEE. This CDR3 is 13 amino acids long. V lost 1 base, J lost 1 base, and 5 bases lay in between. The CDR3 sequence is CASSLQSQETQYF. CDR3 bases: TGTGCCAGCAGCTTGCAGAGCCAAGAGACCCAGTACTTC.

This clone appeared once. The chain has TRBV19 and TRBJ2-5; TRBD1 matches at 8 bases. The V and J ends lost 4 bases and 5 bases, in that order; junction bases with no gene match: 0. The germline V gene has CDR1 LNHDA and CDR2 SQIVND (reference sequence). This CDR3 contains 12 residues. For the CDR3, the DNA is TGTGCCAGTAGTAACAGGGGGGAGACCCAGTACTTC. Encoded protein: CASSNRGETQYF.